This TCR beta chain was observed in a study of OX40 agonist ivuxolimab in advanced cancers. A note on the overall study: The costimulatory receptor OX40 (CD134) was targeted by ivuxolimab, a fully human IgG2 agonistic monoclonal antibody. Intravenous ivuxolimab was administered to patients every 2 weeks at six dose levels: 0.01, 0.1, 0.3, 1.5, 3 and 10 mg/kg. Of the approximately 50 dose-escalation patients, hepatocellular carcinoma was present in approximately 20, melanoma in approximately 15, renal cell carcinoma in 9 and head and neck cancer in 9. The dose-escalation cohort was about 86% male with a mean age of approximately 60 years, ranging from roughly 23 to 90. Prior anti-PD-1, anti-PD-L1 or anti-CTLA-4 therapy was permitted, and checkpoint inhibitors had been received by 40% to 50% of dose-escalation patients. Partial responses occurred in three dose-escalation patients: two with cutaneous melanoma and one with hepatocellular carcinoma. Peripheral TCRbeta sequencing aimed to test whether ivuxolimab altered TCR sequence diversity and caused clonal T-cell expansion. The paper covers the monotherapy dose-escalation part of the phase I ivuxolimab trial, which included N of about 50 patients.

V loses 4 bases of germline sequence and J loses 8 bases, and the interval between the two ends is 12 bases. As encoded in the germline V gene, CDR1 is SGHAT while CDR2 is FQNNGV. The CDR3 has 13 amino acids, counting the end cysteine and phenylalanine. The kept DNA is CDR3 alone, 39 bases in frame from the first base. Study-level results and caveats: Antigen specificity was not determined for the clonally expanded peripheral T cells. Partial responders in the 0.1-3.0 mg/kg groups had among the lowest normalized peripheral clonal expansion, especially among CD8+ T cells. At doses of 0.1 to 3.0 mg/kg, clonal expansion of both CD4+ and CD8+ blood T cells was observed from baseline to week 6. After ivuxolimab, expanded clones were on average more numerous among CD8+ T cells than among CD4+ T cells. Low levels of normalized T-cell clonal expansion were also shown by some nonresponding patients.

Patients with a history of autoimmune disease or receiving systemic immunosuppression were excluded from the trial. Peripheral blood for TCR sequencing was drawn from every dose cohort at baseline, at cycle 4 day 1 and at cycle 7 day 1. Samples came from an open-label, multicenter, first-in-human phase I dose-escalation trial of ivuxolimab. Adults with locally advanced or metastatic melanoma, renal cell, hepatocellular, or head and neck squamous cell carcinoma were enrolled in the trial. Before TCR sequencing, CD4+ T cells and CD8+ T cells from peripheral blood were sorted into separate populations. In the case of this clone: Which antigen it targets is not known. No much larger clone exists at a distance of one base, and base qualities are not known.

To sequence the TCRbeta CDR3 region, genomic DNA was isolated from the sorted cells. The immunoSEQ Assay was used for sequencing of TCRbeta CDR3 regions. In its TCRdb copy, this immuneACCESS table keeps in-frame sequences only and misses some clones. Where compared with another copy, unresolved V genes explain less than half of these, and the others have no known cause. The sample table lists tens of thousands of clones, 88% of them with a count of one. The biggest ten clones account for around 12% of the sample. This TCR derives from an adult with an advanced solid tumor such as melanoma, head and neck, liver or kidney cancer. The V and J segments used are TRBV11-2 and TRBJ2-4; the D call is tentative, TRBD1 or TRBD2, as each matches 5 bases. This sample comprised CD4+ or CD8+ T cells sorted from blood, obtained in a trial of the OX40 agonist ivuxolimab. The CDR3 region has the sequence CASSWGRWDIQYF. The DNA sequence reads TGTGCCAGCAGCTGGGGGAGATGGGACATTCAGTACTTC.